These 24 T cell receptor beta chains were sequenced from one sample in a study of cytomegalovirus exposure and HLA in healthy donors. The primer mix had 60 Vbeta and 13 Jbeta primers. Sequencing used immunoSEQ multiplex PCR; TCRdb keeps in-frame clones, though not all of them. Recorded for this sample: roughly 84,000 clones. Sequencing was done on a sample of PBMCs. The origin of the receptors is a man aged 45-65 years in good health and CMV-seronegative.

The chain links TRBV19 to TRBJ1-4; 7 bases match TRBD1. CDR3 length: 16 amino acids. V trimming: 10 bases; J trimming: 7 bases; junction bases outside the gene matches: 18. Germline loops: CDR1 LNHDA, CDR2 SQIVND (reference sequence). In DNA form, the CDR3 reads TGTGCCACCAGACGGACAGGAAGGGGCTTAGGTGAAAAACTGTTTTTT. Its translation is CATRRTGRGLGEKLFF. Looking up the rest from reference TRBV19 and TRBJ1-4 gives the full variable domain: DGGITQSPKYLFRKEGQNVTLSCEQNLNHDAMYWYRQDPGQGLRLIYYSQIVNDFQKGDIAEGYSVSREKKESFPLTVTSAQKNPTAFYLCATRRTGRGLGEKLFFGSGTQLSVL.

The chain recombines TRBV18 with TRBJ1-3, with D unresolved. The V end was cut by 2 bases, the J end by 2 bases, with 7 bases between. The CDR3 spans 14 residues. The germline gives CDR1 KGHSH, CDR2 LQKENI. The CDR3 bases are TGTGCCAGCTCACCAAAAACGGCTGGAAACACCATATATTTT. It codes for CASSPKTAGNTIYF.

The CDR3 sequence: CASSPGQENTEAFF. The CDR3 DNA follows: TGTGCCAGCTCACCCGGACAGGAGAACACTGAAGCTTTCTTT. The V gene is TRBV18, the J gene TRBJ1-1, with TRBD1 identical over 7 bases. The CDR3 has 14 residues. J gave up 1 base and V 3 bases, and 2 bases lay outside the gene matches. Germline V CDR1 and CDR2: KGHSH, LQKENI.

This sequence joins TRBV4-1 and TRBJ1-2, with D maybe TRBD1 (5 bases). CDR1 and CDR2 from the germline V gene are MGHRA and YSYEKL. Between the trimmed V and J ends, which lost 0 bases and 2 bases, there was a span of 16 bases. The CDR3 has 17 residues. The CDR3, as DNA: TGCGCCAGCAGCCAAGATATTGGGGGGTTTCTAAACTATGGCTACACCTTC. Translating it yields CASSQDIGGFLNYGYTF.

V is TRBV21-1 and J is TRBJ1-2; the D call of TRBD1 is as the table states it, not checked on the DNA. TRBV21-1 is an annotated pseudogene. The CDR3 spans 18 residues. CDR3 nucleotides: TGTGCCAGCAGCCTCCACCAGGGACAGGGGGCGATCGTCTATGGCTACACCTTC. Protein product: CASSLHQGQGAIVYGYTF.

CDR3 in amino acids: CASSKNTGYEQFF. The CDR3 bases are TGCGCCAGCAGTAAGAACACAGGGTATGAGCAGTTCTTC. The V gene is TRBV10-1, the J gene TRBJ2-1, with a weak D call TRBD1 (6 bases). The germline V gene encodes CDR1 WNHNN and CDR2 SYGVQD (reference sequence). The ends were cut back, 5 bases at V and 8 bases at J, with 13 bases in the middle. The CDR3 runs to 13 residues.

J is TRBJ1-2 and V is TRBV27, with 8 positions matching TRBD1. CDR3 length: 14 residues. CDR1 and CDR2 (germline): MNHEY, SMNVEV (reference sequence). V shed 2 bases and J 5 bases; nucleotides not matched to a gene: 4. Here the CDR3 DNA reads TGTGCCAGCAGTTTAAACAGGGGGGGGTATGGCTACACCTTC. It specifies CASSLNRGGYGYTF.

The chain uses TRBV28 and TRBJ1-1; no clear D. The CDR3 is 13 residues long. The V and J ends lost 2 bases and 6 bases respectively, with 10 bases between them. CDR1 is MDHEN and CDR2 is SYDVKM in the germline V gene. The CDR3 DNA reads as TGTGCCAGCAGTTTAACCCGGGTTGCTGAAGCTTTCTTT. This encodes CASSLTRVAEAFF.

The chain has TRBV6-5 and TRBJ1-1; D is possibly TRBD1 (6 bases). CDR3 length: 14 amino acids. V lost 3 bases, J lost 1 base, and 9 bases lay in between. Germline CDR1 and CDR2: MNHEY and SVGAGI. The CDR3 protein is CASSYSTGNTEAFF. The CDR3 DNA is TGTGCCAGCAGTTATTCGACAGGGAACACTGAAGCTTTCTTT.

CDR3 DNA sequence: TGTGCCAGTAGTAAGGGACTAGAACCAGATACGCAGTATTTT. This codes for CASSKGLEPDTQYF. The chain uses TRBV19 and TRBJ2-3; TRBD2 agrees at 8 bases. The ends lost 4 bases at V and 4 bases at J; junction bases unmatched: 4. The CDR3 is 14 amino acids. Germline CDR1 is LNHDA and CDR2 is SQIVND (reference sequence).

The chain has TRBV11-2 and TRBJ2-5, with a tentative D call TRBD1 (6 bases). The CDR3 is 15 amino acids. V was cut by 5 bases and J by 4 bases, with 17 bases left in between. Germline loops: CDR1 SGHAT, CDR2 FQNNGV. In DNA, the CDR3 is TGTGCCAGCAGCAGACAGGAGTTATCGGGAGAGACCCAGTACTTC. The encoded protein is CASSRQELSGETQYF.

V gene TRBV20-1 combines with J gene TRBJ1-2; no definite D call. V shed 1 base and J shed 6 bases, with 6 bases lying between them. Germline loops: CDR1 DFQATT, CDR2 SNEGSKA (reference sequence). CDR3 length: 11 residues. CDR3 nucleotide sequence: TGCAGTGCTAGAGTTTTAGATGGCTACACCTTC. Its translation: CSARVLDGYTF.

The chain joins TRBV7-3 to TRBJ2-2, with 11 bases identical to TRBD2. This CDR3 contains 16 residues. V shed 5 bases, J shed 7 bases, and the junction held 9 bases outside the gene matches. The V gene's germline CDR1 is SGHTA and CDR2 FQGTGA. The CDR3 DNA sequence: TGTGCCAGCAGCCTCAACACCGGGACTAGCGGCGGGGAGCTGTTTTTT. Residues: CASSLNTGTSGGELFF.

This chain links TRBV9 with TRBJ2-3; 7 bases fit TRBD2. Germline V gives CDR1 SGDLS, CDR2 YYNGEE. V shed 0 bases, J shed 6 bases, and the junction held 4 bases outside the gene matches. The CDR3 totals 14 residues. CDR3 region: CASSVAKGGDTQYF. CDR3 nucleotides: TGTGCCAGCAGCGTAGCTAAGGGAGGGGATACGCAGTATTTT.

The rearrangement uses TRBV6-1 and TRBJ1-1; TRBD1 matches at 7 bases. The CDR3 spans 14 residues. Germline values: CDR1 MNHNS, CDR2 SASEGT. Trimming cost V 7 bases and J 3 bases; bases outside gene matches: 8. CDR3 amino acids: CASTQGGRHTEAFF. DNA for the CDR3: TGTGCCAGCACTCAGGGGGGCCGACACACTGAAGCTTTCTTT.

This chain joins TRBV29-1 and TRBJ1-4; D ambiguous. The CDR3 covers 14 residues. Per the germline V gene, CDR1 is SQVTM and CDR2 is ANQGSEA. V was clipped by 4 bases and J by 2 bases, with 11 bases between them. CDR3 sequence (DNA): TGCAGCGTTGGCCTGCCGGGGACTAATGAAAAACTGTTTTTT. The encoded protein is CSVGLPGTNEKLFF.

With respect to this clone: Germline is not matched at one junction end, which may reflect a read error. This sample also contains other DNA sequences that code for the same CDR3. The rearrangement links TRBV6-6 to TRBJ1-6; D gene unclear. The CDR3 is 14 residues long. Germline V lookup: CDR1 MNHNY, CDR2 SVGAGI (reference sequence). The DNA for the CDR3 is TGTGCCAGCAGTTTTTACTCCTATAATTCCCCCCTCCACTTT. This gives the protein CASSFYSYNSPLHF.

The rearrangement joins TRBV9 to TRBJ2-7; 7 bases match TRBD2. With 0 bases clipped from V and 3 bases from J, the junction kept 9 bases outside the gene matches. The CDR3 is made up of 16 amino acids. CDR1 and CDR2 (germline): SGDLS, YYNGEE. The CDR3 coding sequence is TGTGCCAGCAGCGTAGACGGACTAGGGAAGCTCTACGAGCAGTACTTC. Translating it yields CASSVDGLGKLYEQYF.

This chain uses TRBV2 with TRBJ2-5, with TRBD2 matching 12 bases. This CDR3 spans 17 amino acids. Trimming took 7 bases from V and 5 from J; bases not matched to a gene: 14. Germline V CDR1 and CDR2: SNHLY, FYNNEI. The CDR3 region has the DNA TGTGCCAGCATAGGACTAGCGGGGTATCGCCGGGCCGAGACCCAGTACTTC. Its protein is CASIGLAGYRRAETQYF.

The V and J genes are TRBV6-1 and TRBJ1-1, with no clear D. V was cut by 3 bases and J by 1 base, with 6 bases left in between. The CDR3 sequence is 13 residues long. Germline CDR1 is MNHNS and CDR2 is SASEGT. The CDR3 nucleotides read TGTGCCAGCAGTGACATGTGGAACACTGAAGCTTTCTTT. Its translation is CASSDMWNTEAFF.

The chain is built from TRBV11-3 and TRBJ2-1; D is possibly TRBD2 (6 bases). The V end was cut by 3 bases, the J end by 1 base, with 10 bases between. CDR1 and CDR2 (germline): SGHNT, YENEEA. The CDR3 is 15 amino acids. The CDR3 reads CASSFGTPSYNEQFF. The CDR3 bases are TGTGCCAGCAGCTTCGGGACTCCATCCTACAATGAGCAGTTCTTC.

The chain carries TRBV30 and TRBJ1-4; D perhaps matches TRBD1 (5 bases). Germline V gene sequence: CDR1 GTSNPN, CDR2 SVGIG (reference sequence). Trimming took off 0 bases at V and 0 bases at J, with 17 bases between the two ends. The CDR3 consists of 18 residues. The chain's CDR3 is CAWSVQRGGTTTNEKLFF. CDR3 in DNA: TGTGCCTGGAGTGTACAGCGGGGTGGGACTACAACTAATGAAAAACTGTTTTTT.

The rearrangement joins TRBV6-6 to TRBJ1-5, with D possibly matching TRBD1 (5 bases). The CDR3 loop spans 13 amino acids. Germline assignment: CDR1 MNHNY and CDR2 SVGAGI (reference sequence). V lost 4 bases to trimming and J lost 4 bases, with 8 bases between them. The CDR3 spells CASSSTENQPQHF. The CDR3 DNA follows: TGTGCCAGCAGTTCGACAGAAAATCAGCCCCAGCATTTT.

Comment on this clone: A junction boundary mismatches the germline segment, possibly from a read error. The rearrangement joins TRBV11-2 to TRBJ2-4, with unresolved D. From germline, CDR1 is SGHAT and CDR2 FQNNGV. The CDR3 spans 12 residues. The CDR3 reads CASSIDLNIQYF. As DNA, the CDR3 is TGTGCCAGCAGCATAGACCTAAACATTCAGTACTTC.